These 21 T cell receptor beta chains originate from one sample sequenced in a study of blood T cell repertoires in COVID-19. TCRdb's table, derived via immunoSEQ multiplex PCR, lists solely in-frame clones and lacks some. The sample shows about half a million clones, roughly 89% of them seen only once. The material sequenced was peripheral blood. The receptors come from a man between 18 and 29 years old with COVID-19, enrolled during active disease.

V gene TRBV6-1 combines with J gene TRBJ1-2; TRBD1 is a possible D gene (5 bases). Germline V lookup: CDR1 MNHNS, CDR2 SASEGT. The CDR3 totals 17 residues. Trimming left V 2 bases short and J 5 bases short, with 21 bases between. The CDR3 DNA is TGTGCCAGCAGTGAATGGGGACTTACCGTGTCGTCTTATGGCTACACCTTC. It specifies CASSEWGLTVSSYGYTF.

This clone was counted a single time. The chain employs TRBV7-9 and TRBJ2-5, with D unclear. Per the germline V gene, CDR1 is SEHNR and CDR2 is FQNEAQ (reference sequence). The CDR3 length is 10 residues. The ends were cut back, 4 bases at V and 7 bases at J, with 4 bases in the middle. This CDR3 is CASSSGTQYF. In DNA, the CDR3 is TGTGCCAGCAGCTCGGGGACCCAGTACTTC.

This clone was recorded only once. CDR3 nucleotide sequence: TGTGCCAGCAGACCCCCGGGACAGCCGAGAGATACGCAGTATTTT. This sequence encodes CASRPPGQPRDTQYF. The rearrangement joins TRBV6-5 to TRBJ2-3, with 7 nucleotides matching TRBD1. Germline assignment: CDR1 MNHEY and CDR2 SVGAGI. The CDR3 loop spans 15 amino acids. Trimming removed 6 bases from V and 5 bases from J; junction bases left unmatched: 11.

This clone has only one observation. The CDR3 region has the DNA TGTGCCAGCAGTTACTCCTGGGACTTGGGCACAGATACGCAGTATTTT. Translating gives CASSYSWDLGTDTQYF. The V gene is TRBV6-5, the J gene TRBJ2-3; D is possibly TRBD2 (6 bases). Germline V gene sequence: CDR1 MNHEY, CDR2 SVGAGI. V lost 0 bases, J lost 1 base, and 11 bases lay in between. This CDR3 region has 16 residues.

V gene TRBV18 combines with J gene TRBJ1-5; the D is unclear. Germline V gene data show CDR1 as KGHSH and CDR2 as LQKENI. This CDR3 has 15 amino acids. The V end was cut by 2 bases, the J end by 0 bases, with 8 bases between. The CDR3 sequence: CASSPSVYSNQPQHF. The DNA for the CDR3 is TGTGCCAGCTCACCATCGGTGTATAGCAATCAGCCCCAGCATTTT.

This chain joins TRBV9 and TRBJ1-6, with D possibly TRBD1 on 6 matching bases. The length of the CDR3 is 15 residues. Trimming removed 0 bases at V and 9 bases at J, with 13 bases between. Germline CDR1 and CDR2: SGDLS and YYNGEE. The CDR3 nucleotides read TGTGCCAGCAGCGTAGGCCCCGACAGGACTTCACCCCTCCACTTT. Its translation: CASSVGPDRTSPLHF.

The chain employs TRBV11-2 and TRBJ2-2, with 9 bases aligning to TRBD1. V lost 4 bases, J lost 1 base, and 4 bases stayed unmatched. The V gene's germline CDR1 is SGHAT and CDR2 FQNNGV. CDR3 size: 16 residues. CDR3 in DNA: TGTGCCAGCAGCTCTTGGACAGGGGAGAACACCGGGGAGCTGTTTTTT. Translated, it gives CASSSWTGENTGELFF.

The chain links TRBV7-9 to TRBJ2-1; 11 positions match TRBD2. The CDR3 runs to 15 residues. Germline CDR1 reads SEHNR; CDR2 reads FQNEAQ (reference sequence). Losses at the gene ends were 5 bases for V and 6 bases for J; bases not matched to a gene: 6. The CDR3, as DNA: TGTGCCAGCAGCCTATTAGCGGGAGGGGTCAATGAGCAGTTCTTC. Encoded protein: CASSLLAGGVNEQFF.

This CDR3 is CASSLGTTEDTQYF. The DNA for the CDR3 is TGCGCCAGCAGCTTGGGGACTACTGAGGATACGCAGTATTTT. This rearrangement joins TRBV5-1 to TRBJ2-3; the D gene is possibly TRBD2 (6 bases). CDR1 is SGHRS and CDR2 is YFSETQ in the germline V gene. This CDR3 contains 14 residues. Trimming removed 0 bases at V and 6 bases at J, with 11 bases between. Full variable domain (rest looked up from reference TRBV5-1 and TRBJ2-3): KAGVTQTPRYLIKTRGQQVTLSCSPISGHRSVSWYQQTPGQGLQFLFEYFSETQRNKGNFPGRFSGRQFSNSRSEMNVSTLELGDSALYLCASSLGTTEDTQYFGPGTRLTVL.

V usage is TRBV3-1 (or the pseudogene TRBV3-2) and J usage is TRBJ2-1; 15 bases agree with TRBD2. The germline V gene has CDR1 LGHDT and CDR2 YNNKEL (reference sequence). V dropped 9 bases and J dropped 10; count of bases not matched to a gene: 7. The CDR3 sequence is 14 residues long. The CDR3 DNA reads as TGTGCCAGTCGCGGACTAGCGGGGGGGAGGGAGCAGTTCTTC. It specifies CASRGLAGGREQFF.

This clone was counted between two and nine times. V is TRBV11-3 and J is TRBJ2-2; no clear D. This CDR3 comprises 15 residues. The germline V and J ends were trimmed by 1 base and 4 bases, with 10 bases remaining between them. Per germline, CDR1 SGHNT and CDR2 YENEEA. The CDR3 DNA follows: TGTGCCAGCAGCTTAGCTTACTGGAGCACCGGGGAGCTGTTTTTT. Amino acids: CASSLAYWSTGELFF. The complete variable domain, with remaining parts taken from reference TRBV11-3 and TRBJ2-2, reads EAGVVQSPRYKIIEKKQPVAFWCNPISGHNTLYWYLQNLGQGPELLIRYENEEAVDDSQLPKDRFSAERLKGVDSTLKIQPAELGDSAVYLCASSLAYWSTGELFFGEGSRLTVL.

The genes are TRBV3-1 (or the pseudogene TRBV3-2) and TRBJ1-5; D gene ambiguous. V was trimmed by 1 base and J by 5 bases, leaving 9 bases between them. Germline assignment: CDR1 LGHDT and CDR2 YNNKEL (reference sequence). This CDR3 is 14 amino acids long. The CDR3 loop reads CASSQGRAYQPQHF. As DNA, the CDR3 is TGTGCCAGCAGCCAAGGAAGAGCTTATCAGCCCCAGCATTTT.

CDR3 protein: CASSPDLANTMDEQFF. CDR3 DNA: TGTGCCAGCAGCCCTGACCTAGCGAATACAATGGATGAGCAGTTCTTC. The chain carries TRBV6-2 or TRBV6-3 and TRBJ2-1; possible D gene TRBD2, 6 bases. V was trimmed by 6 bases and J by 8 bases, leaving 23 bases between them. The CDR3 length is 16 residues. CDR1 MNHEY and CDR2 SVGEGT come from the germline V gene.

Only one count was recorded for this clone. This chain uses TRBV5-1 with TRBJ1-3; D is perhaps TRBD1 (5 bases). The germline CDR1 and CDR2 sequences are SGHRS and YFSETQ. V was pared by 1 base and J by 4 bases, with 9 bases between. The CDR3 sequence is 14 residues long. The CDR3 sequence: CASSLSWTGNTIYF. The CDR3 DNA reads TGCGCCAGCAGCTTGAGCTGGACAGGAAACACCATATATTTT.

The chain joins TRBV4-1 to TRBJ1-2; a weak D match, TRBD1 (6 bases). The germline V gene has CDR1 MGHRA and CDR2 YSYEKL. This CDR3 spans 14 amino acids. Deletions cut 2 bases from V and 7 bases from J, with 14 bases between. The CDR3 is CASSQSGARAGYTF. CDR3 coding DNA: TGCGCCAGCAGCCAATCAGGGGCCCGGGCTGGCTACACCTTC.

The rearrangement joins TRBV27 to TRBJ2-6; D not resolved. CDR1 and CDR2 (germline): MNHEY, SMNVEV (reference sequence). V gave up 6 bases and J gave up 1 base, with 7 bases separating them. The CDR3 has 14 residues. CDR3 loop: CASSTLSGANVLTF. The DNA for the CDR3 is TGTGCCAGCAGCACATTATCTGGGGCCAACGTCCTGACTTTC.

The V gene is TRBV9, the J gene TRBJ1-1; D gene unclear. CDR1 is SGDLS, CDR2 YYNGEE, per germline. The CDR3 totals 14 residues. V was pared by 7 bases and J by 1 base, with 14 bases between. CDR3 in amino acids: CASSSSTTNTEAFF. The CDR3 DNA reads TGTGCCAGCTCCTCGTCGACAACGAACACTGAAGCTTTCTTT.

This chain links TRBV7-9 with TRBJ1-6; 8 bases align to TRBD1. CDR3 size: 17 residues. V lost 5 bases and J lost 6; bases outside the gene matches: 12. Germline loops: CDR1 SEHNR, CDR2 FQNEAQ (reference sequence). The CDR3 is CASSHFPGQELNSPLHF. Here the CDR3 DNA reads TGTGCCAGCAGCCATTTTCCGGGACAGGAGCTTAATTCACCCCTCCACTTT.

The genes are TRBV6-5 and TRBJ2-7, with TRBD1 matching over 7 bases. After removal of 4 bases from V and 3 bases from J, the junction contained 12 bases not matched to a gene. The CDR3 is 16 residues long. Per the germline V gene, CDR1 is MNHEY and CDR2 is SVGAGI. The CDR3 DNA follows: TGTGCCAGCAGTTCAGACAGGGACCCGGTGGTCTACGAGCAGTACTTC. Translated, it gives CASSSDRDPVVYEQYF.

V and J are TRBV4-2 and TRBJ2-7, with 7 bases that match TRBD2. The ends lost 5 bases at V and 6 bases at J; junction bases unmatched: 7. CDR3 length equals 13 residues. The V gene's germline CDR1 is LGHNA and CDR2 YNFKEQ. The DNA for the CDR3 is TGTGCCAGCAGCACCAGCGGGAAAACCGAGCAGTACTTC. Protein sequence: CASSTSGKTEQYF.

This clone has more than one count but fewer than ten. This sample also contains other DNA sequences that code for the same CDR3. The gene calls are TRBV6-5 and TRBJ1-2, with TRBD1 matching over 9 bases. Losses at the gene ends were 6 bases for V and 2 bases for J; bases not matched to a gene: 4. This CDR3 contains 14 residues. Germline assignment: CDR1 MNHEY and CDR2 SVGAGI. This CDR3 is CASSIGQGNYGYTF. CDR3 sequence (DNA): TGTGCCAGCAGCATCGGACAGGGGAACTATGGCTACACCTTC.